The 21 T cell receptor beta chains below all came from one sample that was sequenced in a study of a mutant IDH1 vaccine in newly diagnosed glioma. Using immunoSEQ multiplex PCR, the repertoire was profiled, and TCRdb retains in-frame clones only, with some absent. The data show 35,000 to 50,000 clones, 85% to 95% seen once. Time point meaning: week 35, safety follow-up. Vaccination comprised doses that each held 300 ug of mutant IDH1 20-mer peptide, plus topical imiquimod. No antigen has been assigned to these receptors. The material was PBMCs, obtained from a glioma patient whose treatment included an IDH1 peptide vaccine. These receptors were taken from a man aged 45-65 years with glioma.

This clone was seen once. The chain employs TRBV29-1 and TRBJ1-1; D is uncertain. The CDR3 is 12 residues long. CDR1 and CDR2 from the germline V gene are SQVTM and ANQGSEA. Trimming cost V 4 bases and J 7 bases, with 13 bases left between them. The CDR3 sequence: CSVADGKVEAFF. The CDR3 DNA reads TGCAGCGTTGCTGATGGCAAAGTTGAAGCTTTCTTT. The entire variable domain, with the rest obtained from reference TRBV29-1 and TRBJ1-1, is as follows: SAVISQKPSRDICQRGTSLTIQCQVDSQVTMMFWYRQQPGQSLTLIATANQGSEATYESGFVIDKFPISRPNLTFSTLTVSNMSPEDSSIYLCSVADGKVEAFFGQGTRLTVV.

This clone has just one count. This rearrangement joins TRBV6-6 to TRBJ1-1, with D unclear. Trimming left V 5 bases short and J 2 bases short, with 9 bases between. The CDR3 has 13 residues. Germline CDR1 and CDR2: MNHNY and SVGAGI (reference sequence). The CDR3 loop is CASSPPPNTEAFF. CDR3 nucleotide sequence: TGTGCCAGCAGTCCCCCACCCAACACTGAAGCTTTCTTT.

The V call is TRBV10-2, the J call TRBJ2-5, with D unresolved. The CDR3 extends over 12 amino acids. Trimming removed 5 bases from V and 0 bases from J, with 4 bases in between. CDR1 WSHSY and CDR2 SAAADI come from the germline V gene. In nucleotides, the CDR3 is TGCGCCAGCAGTTCCGACCAAGAGACCCAGTACTTC. This codes for CASSSDQETQYF.

V and J are TRBV29-1 and TRBJ2-5; D may be TRBD1 (6 bases). Matching the DNA end better, TRBJ2-7 makes the J call doubtful. Germline lookup yields CDR1 SQVTM and CDR2 ANQGSEA. This CDR3 has 14 residues. Written as DNA, the CDR3 is TGCAGCGTTGAAGATACGGGCAGGGGTTACGAGCAGTACTTC. Translating it yields CSVEDTGRGYEQYF.

This clone was counted between two and nine times. The rearrangement links TRBV4-3 to TRBJ2-4, with D unresolved. Germline CDR1 is LGHNA and CDR2 is YSLEER. V lost 0 bases and J lost 6, with 21 bases in between. The CDR3 spans 18 residues. The CDR3 nucleotides are TGCGCCAGCAGCCAAGATTATTCCATCCTGAGGAGCCGAAACATTCAGTACTTC. It encodes CASSQDYSILRSRNIQYF.

This chain uses TRBV6-5 with TRBJ2-7, with 10 bases identical to TRBD2. CDR3 length equals 15 residues. Per germline, CDR1 MNHEY and CDR2 SVGAGI. J was trimmed by 3 bases and V by 2 bases; bases with no gene match: 4. CDR3 amino acids: CASSYASSGGYEQYF. In nucleotides, the CDR3 is TGTGCCAGCAGTTACGCTTCTAGCGGGGGCTACGAGCAGTACTTC.

This chain uses TRBV29-1 with TRBJ2-7, with TRBD2 as a possible D gene (7 bases). The V gene's germline CDR1 is SQVTM and CDR2 ANQGSEA. The CDR3 is 14 residues long. V gave up 4 bases and J gave up 6 bases, with 19 bases separating them. CDR3 sequence (DNA): TGCAGCGTTGGACCTTTCCGGGGGGCCGCCGAGCAGTACTTC. Residues: CSVGPFRGAAEQYF.

The rearrangement links TRBV27 to TRBJ1-1; TRBD1 aligns across 8 bases. The CDR3 is 15 residues long. Germline trimming cut 4 bases from V and 4 bases from J; bases unmatched to any gene: 8. Per germline, CDR1 MNHEY and CDR2 SMNVEV (reference sequence). In DNA, the CDR3 is TGTGCCAGCAGTTCCCTAGGACAGGGAAGCACTGAAGCTTTCTTT. It encodes CASSSLGQGSTEAFF.

This clone showed up just once. The rearrangement joins TRBV7-3 to TRBJ2-2; 9 positions agree with TRBD2. The CDR3 loop spans 14 amino acids. Trimming cost V 6 bases and J 7 bases; bases outside gene matches: 6. Germline values: CDR1 SGHTA, CDR2 FQGTGA. CDR3 sequence (DNA): TGTGCCAGCAGTCCGGTAGCGGGAGACGGGGAGCTGTTTTTT. As protein: CASSPVAGDGELFF.

This sequence joins TRBV19 and TRBJ2-6; D gene ambiguous. Germline V lookup: CDR1 LNHDA, CDR2 SQIVND (reference sequence). Trimming cost V 2 bases and J 2 bases, with 10 bases left between them. The CDR3 extends over 16 amino acids. Written as DNA, the CDR3 is TGTGCCAGTAGTATACCGGCAGGCCCTGGGGCCAACGTCCTGACTTTC. Its protein is CASSIPAGPGANVLTF.

V and J are TRBV7-9 and TRBJ2-7, with D perhaps matching TRBD1 or TRBD2 (6 bases each). This CDR3 spans 14 amino acids. V dropped 5 bases and J dropped 5 bases, with 16 bases sitting between them. The germline gives CDR1 SEHNR, CDR2 FQNEAQ (reference sequence). CDR3 sequence reads: CASSGVRGHDEQYF. CDR3 DNA: TGTGCCAGCAGCGGCGTCCGGGGGCACGACGAGCAGTACTTC.

The rearrangement uses TRBV28 and TRBJ1-1, with a weak D call TRBD1 (5 bases). V was shortened by 0 bases and J by 0 bases, with 8 bases between the two germline ends. The germline V gene has CDR1 MDHEN and CDR2 SYDVKM. The CDR3 has 15 residues. The CDR3 DNA reads as TGTGCCAGCAGTTTATGGGGGGTCCTGAACACTGAAGCTTTCTTT. Translated, it gives CASSLWGVLNTEAFF.

The chain joins TRBV13 to TRBJ2-3, with TRBD1 matching 8 bases. Trimming took 4 bases from V and 2 from J; bases not matched to a gene: 11. Germline CDR1 PRHDT, CDR2 FYEKMQ (reference sequence). CDR3 length: 17 residues. The CDR3 region has the DNA TGTGCCAGCAGCTCCCGACAGGGGTCCATCAACACAGATACGCAGTATTTT. Translation: CASSSRQGSINTDTQYF.

The chain joins TRBV5-1 to TRBJ1-1, with 7 bases aligning to TRBD1. Germline V lookup: CDR1 SGHRS, CDR2 YFSETQ. The ends lost 0 bases at V and 0 bases at J; junction bases unmatched: 5. This CDR3 is 16 amino acids long. CDR3 bases: TGCGCCAGCAGCTTGGCCGGTGGACAGGTGAACACTGAAGCTTTCTTT. Translated: CASSLAGGQVNTEAFF.

This clone appeared a few times. The chain couples TRBV29-1 to TRBJ1-1; tentative D call: TRBD1 (6 bases). CDR1 is SQVTM and CDR2 is ANQGSEA in the germline V gene. CDR3 length: 12 amino acids. Trimming took off 4 bases at V and 1 base at J, with 7 bases between the two ends. CDR3 sequence reads: CSVGGGNTEAFF. Here the CDR3 DNA reads TGCAGCGTTGGAGGGGGGAACACTGAAGCTTTCTTT. Full variable domain (outside the CDR3, taken from reference TRBV29-1 and TRBJ1-1): SAVISQKPSRDICQRGTSLTIQCQVDSQVTMMFWYRQQPGQSLTLIATANQGSEATYESGFVIDKFPISRPNLTFSTLTVSNMSPEDSSIYLCSVGGGNTEAFFGQGTRLTVV.

This clone showed up just once. CDR3 DNA sequence: TGTGCCAGCAGCCAGGACCCCGGGGTCACAGATACGCAGTATTTT. This translates into CASSQDPGVTDTQYF. The chain joins TRBV7-9 to TRBJ2-3; tentative D call: TRBD2 (5 bases). This CDR3 spans 15 amino acids. Trimming cost V 5 bases and J 2 bases, with 14 bases left between them. The germline V gene has CDR1 SEHNR and CDR2 FQNEAQ (reference sequence). Looking up the rest from reference TRBV7-9 and TRBJ2-3 gives the full variable domain: DTGVSQNPRHKITKRGQNVTFRCDPISEHNRLYWYRQTLGQGPEFLTYFQNEAQLEKSRLLSDRFSAERPKGSFSTLEIQRTEQGDSAMYLCASSQDPGVTDTQYFGPGTRLTVL.

The CDR3 reads CASSQEAGTNTEAFF. The CDR3 DNA sequence: TGTGCCAGCAGCCAAGAGGCAGGGACGAACACTGAAGCTTTCTTT. The V and J genes are TRBV4-2 and TRBJ1-1, with D possibly being TRBD1 (5 bases). The CDR3 covers 15 residues. V was pared by 0 bases and J by 1 base, with 9 bases between. CDR1 LGHNA and CDR2 YNFKEQ come from the germline V gene.

This sequence joins TRBV27 and TRBJ1-1; 8 nucleotides match TRBD1. With V trimmed by 7 bases and J by 0 bases, 7 bases remained unmatched. The germline gives CDR1 MNHEY, CDR2 SMNVEV (reference sequence). The CDR3 totals 15 residues. The CDR3 nucleotides are TGTGCCAGCATTCTTGGGACAGGTCTGAACACTGAAGCTTTCTTT. Encoded protein: CASILGTGLNTEAFF.

V is TRBV11-2 and J is TRBJ1-6; D call uncertain. V lost 1 base and J 3 bases, leaving 4 bases between the germline ends. The germline CDR1 and CDR2 sequences are SGHAT and FQNNGV. The CDR3 covers 14 residues. The CDR3 sequence: CASSLGGYNSPLHF. In DNA, the CDR3 is TGTGCCAGCAGCTTAGGCGGCTATAATTCACCCCTCCACTTT.

This clone has just one count. CDR3 DNA sequence: TGTGCCAGCAGTTACGACGTTTCCTACGAGCAGTACTTC. This encodes CASSYDVSYEQYF. V is TRBV6-5 and J is TRBJ2-7, with unresolved D. CDR3 size: 13 residues. V was shortened by 2 bases and J by 1 base, with 6 bases between the two germline ends. Germline CDR1 and CDR2: MNHEY and SVGAGI.

The rearrangement joins TRBV7-2 to TRBJ1-1; perhaps TRBD1 as D (6 bases). Germline CDR1 reads SGHTA; CDR2 reads FQGNSA. The CDR3 has 16 amino acids. Trimming took off 5 bases at V and 4 bases at J, with 20 bases between the two ends. The DNA for the CDR3 is TGTGCCAGCAGCCCCCAAGGCGGGGGGCGGGGCACTGAAGCTTTCTTT. This translates into CASSPQGGGRGTEAFF.